This is a list of T cell receptor beta chains from one sample in a study of T cells in Graves' hyperthyroidism and ophthalmopathy. TCRdb reprocessed the multiplex PCR reads with MiXCR, giving one entry per CDR3 protein. The repertoire has about 640,000 distinct CDR3 sequences, less than 25% of them found once; the top ten carry 30% to 40%. Sequenced sample: blood. These receptors all come from a man aged 25 to 45 with Graves' ophthalmopathy. The CDR3 runs from the conserved cysteine through the conserved F or W. The D gene is left open where the match is weak. Clone size appears in some rows only: once, few, many, or a class for an expanded clone.

TRBJ2-2 few TRBV12-3/TRBV12-4 TRBD2 TGTGCCAGCAGTAGGACTAGCGGGAAGTCGAACACCGGGGAGCTGTTTTTT CASSRTSGKSNTGELFF
TRBJ2-1 - TRBV6-9 TRBD2 TGTGCCAGCAGTTACTCGAATAGCGGGAGCCACAATGAGCAGTTCTTC CASSYSNSGSHNEQFF
TRBJ2-5 many TRBV2 - TGTGCCAGCAGGGCCGGGGGAGAACAGACCCAGTACTTC CASRAGGEQTQYF
TRBJ2-7 many TRBV11-2 - TGTGCCAGCAGCTTATTCACGGACGAGCAGTACTTC CASSLFTDEQYF
TRBJ1-1 many TRBV20-1 TRBD1 TGCAGTGCTAGAGTCCCGGGACAGGGGAGAATGACTGAAGCTTTCTTT CSARVPGQGRMTEAFF
TRBJ1-2 - TRBV28 - TGTGCCAGCAGCATTCCAGGCAAGGCCGTGGACTATGGCTACACCTTC CASSIPGKAVDYGYTF
TRBJ1-1 many TRBV18 - TGTGCCAGCTCACTTCGGACCGAAGGCACTGAAGCTTTCTTT CASSLRTEGTEAFF
TRBJ2-3 many TRBV28 TRBD2 TGTGCCAGCAGAGGTCTCCGGGACTACACGCAGTATTTT CASRGLRDYTQYF
TRBJ2-4 - TRBV9 - TGTGCCAGCAGCGTAACTAGCCGTCACCTCAATAACATTCAGTACTTC CASSVTSRHLNNIQYF
TRBJ2-5 - TRBV28 TRBD2 TGTGCCAGCAGCCCCTTTGGGACTATAAGGGAGACCCAGTACTTC CASSPFGTIRETQYF
TRBJ2-7 few TRBV2 - TGTGCCAGCAGTGACCTAGCGACCTTCGCCGAGCAGTACTTC CASSDLATFAEQYF
TRBJ2-7 few TRBV11-2 - TGTGCCAGCAGCAAGACAGGAGACGAGCAGTACTTC CASSKTGDEQYF
TRBJ2-1 many TRBV7-8 - TGTGCCAGCAGCCCCCTGGGGGCGCGTGGGCACAATGAGCAGTTCTTC CASSPLGARGHNEQFF
TRBJ1-1 - TRBV29-1 TRBD1 TGCAGCGTTGTAGCTCTCTTAGGGGGCGGGGAGAACACTGAAGCTTTCTTT CSVVALLGGGENTEAFF
TRBJ2-7 - TRBV7-2 - TGTGCCAGCAGCTTAGATGGCGGCTGGGGCGAGCAGTACTTC CASSLDGGWGEQYF
TRBJ1-5 many TRBV6-1 - TGTGCCAGCAGTGAAGTAAGGACGCGCAATCAGCCCCAGCATTTT CASSEVRTRNQPQHF
TRBJ2-7 - TRBV7-9 - TGTGCCAGCAGCTCCTCGAGCTCCTACAATGAGCAGTACTTC CASSSSSSYNEQYF
TRBJ2-1 many TRBV27 - TGTGCCAGCAGTTCCGGACACCAAGGGCATGAGCAGTTCTTC CASSSGHQGHEQFF
TRBJ1-5 once TRBV20-1 - TGCAGTGCCGGTTTCCCCGGGGTTGGCATTCAGCCCCAGCATTTT CSAGFPGVGIQPQHF
TRBJ2-5 many TRBV20-1 - TGCAGTGCTAGGCTCCCCGAAAGCCAAGAGACCCAGTACTTC CSARLPESQETQYF
TRBJ2-1 - TRBV19 - TGTGCCAGTAGTATAGGGGTGTGGCATGAGCAGTTCTTC CASSIGVWHEQFF
TRBJ2-7 - TRBV6-5 - TGTGCCAGCAGTTACGGGGAAACCTACGAGCAGTACTTC CASSYGETYEQYF
TRBJ1-2 few TRBV6-1 TRBD1 TGTGCCATCAGGGGGCCACAGTTTAACTATGGCTACACCTTC CAIRGPQFNYGYTF
TRBJ2-7 - TRBV18 - TGTGCCAGCTCACCGGCAGGGGCGTACGAGCAGTACTTC CASSPAGAYEQYF
TRBJ2-1 many TRBV7-8 - TGTGCCAGCAGCCCCCGTCTTCTTGCCAGGGAAGGTGGATACAATGAGCAGTTCTTC CASSPRLLAREGGYNEQFF
TRBJ1-4 few TRBV2 - TGTGCCACCCCGGGACCAAGGAATGAAAAACTGTTTTTT CATPGPRNEKLFF
TRBJ2-7 many TRBV5-6 - TGTGCCAGCAGTAAAGACAGGTCCTACGAGCAGTACTTC CASSKDRSYEQYF
TRBJ2-1 many TRBV5-1 - TGCGCCAGCTGCATCTCAGCGGGCACCTACAATGAGCAGTTCTTC CASCISAGTYNEQFF
TRBJ1-4 - TRBV7-9 - TGTGCCAGCAGCGGGGGGGGACACCTTAATGAAAAACTGTTTTTT CASSGGGHLNEKLFF
TRBJ2-2 - TRBV20-1 TRBD1 TGCAGTGCTAGAGTTGGGACAGGGGTCGGGGAGCTGTTTTTT CSARVGTGVGELFF
TRBJ1-1 many TRBV2 - TGTGCCAGCAGTGAAGAACAGTTCACTGAAGCTTTCTTT CASSEEQFTEAFF
TRBJ2-3 - TRBV7-3 TRBD1 TGTGCCAGCAGCCCGGGACAGGGAATCGGCACAGATACGCAGTATTTT CASSPGQGIGTDTQYF
TRBJ2-5 few TRBV10-3 TRBD1 TGTGCCATCAGTGAGGTGGACAGGGGTAAGCAAGAGACCCAGTACTTC CAISEVDRGKQETQYF
TRBJ2-6 few TRBV2 - TGTGCCAGCACCGGACTGGACTCTGGGGCCAACGTCCTGACTTTC CASTGLDSGANVLTF
TRBJ1-2 few TRBV11-2 TRBD1 TGTGCCAGCAGCTTAGCGGACAGGGGCGGCTATGGCTACACCTTC CASSLADRGGYGYTF
TRBJ2-2 many TRBV7-2 TRBD2 TGTGCCAGCAGCCTTGGGACTACGATTGGGGAGCTGTTTTTT CASSLGTTIGELFF
TRBJ2-7 - TRBV6-2/TRBV6-3 - TGTGCCAGTGCCAGGAGCTACGAGCAGTACTTC CASARSYEQYF
TRBJ2-1 - TRBV12-3/TRBV12-4 TRBD2 TGTGCCAGCAGAACAAGAGCGGGAGGGCCCCCTGAGCAGTTCTTC CASRTRAGGPPEQFF
TRBJ1-2 many TRBV12-3/TRBV12-4 - TGTGCCAGCAGTTTAGTTCACAGGGTGGATGGCTACACCTTC CASSLVHRVDGYTF
TRBJ2-1 many TRBV28 TRBD2 TGTGCCAGCAGTAAGGCGGGACTAGCGGGAGGGAATGAGCAGTTCTTC CASSKAGLAGGNEQFF
TRBJ2-3 - TRBV6-1 - TGTGCCAGCAGTACGCGACACGCCGTCACAGATACGCAGTATTTT CASSTRHAVTDTQYF
TRBJ2-1 few TRBV2 TRBD2 TGTGCCAGCAGTAGACTAGCGTACAATGAGCAGTTCTTC CASSRLAYNEQFF
TRBJ2-7 many TRBV11-2 TRBD2 TGTGCCAGCAGCTTAGAACCTAGCGGCAACTACGAGCAGTACTTC CASSLEPSGNYEQYF
TRBJ1-5 many TRBV27 TRBD1 TGTGCCAGCAGTGCCCGACAGGGTTCTAACAATCAGCCCCAGCATTTT CASSARQGSNNQPQHF
TRBJ1-1 many TRBV28 - TGTGCCAGCAGTTCCGAAGGGGTGGGAGGCACTGAAGCTTTCTTT CASSSEGVGGTEAFF
TRBJ2-1 - TRBV10-3 TRBD2 TGTGCCATCAGTGAGTTTCGACAGGGACTAGCGGGAGTCAATGAGCAGTTCTTC CAISEFRQGLAGVNEQFF
TRBJ2-5 - TRBV5-1 TRBD2 TGCGCCAGCGGCTTGGCCAGGTCTAGCGGGAACCAAGAGACCCAGTACTTC CASGLARSSGNQETQYF
TRBJ2-1 many TRBV18 TRBD2 TGTGCCAGCTCACGGGCGAGCGGGGGCTACAATGAGCAGTTCTTC CASSRASGGYNEQFF
TRBJ1-3 - TRBV5-1 TRBD1 TGCGCCAGCAGCCAGACAGGGGTCTCTGGAAACACCATATATTTT CASSQTGVSGNTIYF
TRBJ2-5 - TRBV6-1 TRBD2 TGTGCCAGCACCTCGAGCGGGACTAGCGGGAGCGGAAGAGAGACCCAGTACTTC CASTSSGTSGSGRETQYF
TRBJ2-2 few TRBV7-9 - TGTGCCAGCGCCCCGAAACTTACCGGGGAGCTGTTTTTT CASAPKLTGELFF
TRBJ1-1 - TRBV6-1 - TGTGCCAGCAGTGGTGTACAGGGAATTGGGCACTTTTCTGAAGCTTTCTTT CASSGVQGIGHFSEAFF
TRBJ1-1 - TRBV14 TRBD1 TGTGCCAGCAGCCAAATTACGGGACAGGGAACTGAAGCTTTCTTT CASSQITGQGTEAFF
TRBJ1-5 - TRBV7-2 - TGTGCCAGCAGCTTGTCCAGGGGTCTCGGTCAGCCCCAGCATTTT CASSLSRGLGQPQHF
TRBJ2-1 many TRBV28 - TGTGCCAGCAGTTCTACAAACTGGGGTTCCTACAATGAGCAGTTCTTC CASSSTNWGSYNEQFF
TRBJ2-5 few TRBV4-1 - TGCGCCAGCAGCCGGATGGGACTGGTACAAGAGACCCAGTACTTC CASSRMGLVQETQYF
TRBJ1-2 - TRBV6-2/TRBV6-3 - TGTGCCAGCAGTAAGTTCCAGAAGGGGCTTGAGGGCTACACCTTC CASSKFQKGLEGYTF
TRBJ1-5 few TRBV20-1 TRBD1 TGCAGTGCTAGAGGACAGGGAGATCAGCCCCAGCATTTT CSARGQGDQPQHF
TRBJ2-1 - TRBV28 - TGTGCCAGCAGTCGGGAGAGGGCTTACAATGAGCAGTTCTTC CASSRERAYNEQFF
TRBJ2-5 - TRBV20-1 - TGCAGTGCCCACTGGGGTGGGGGAAGGGAGACCCAGTACTTC CSAHWGGGRETQYF